This record looks at one T cell receptor beta chain sequence and its context. J lost 5 bases, V lost 5 bases, and 5 bases had no gene match. This CDR3 spans 14 amino acids. From germline, CDR1 is SGHKS and CDR2 YYEKEE (reference sequence). The sample is drawn from a study of response to subunit inactivated influenza vaccine. TCRdb reprocessed the RT-PCR reads with MiXCR, giving one entry per CDR3 protein. The table has roughly 620,000 distinct CDR3 sequences, roughly 10% seen once. The sample was also reused in another study, on T cells expressing NK-cell markers. That publication notes: UMIs were included in TCR beta cDNA generated by 5'RACE template switching. Within the sequenced cohort of eight donors, seven exhibited HCMV seropositivity and one was seronegative.

This rearrangement joins TRBV5-5 to TRBJ1-5; 9 bases agree with TRBD1. The TCR was taken from a man between 50 and 59 years old who received an inactivated influenza vaccine. The starting material was PBMCs from blood, obtained on the day of vaccination. The DNA of the CDR3 is TGTGCCAGCAGTTCCGGGACAGGGTATCAGCCCCAGCATTTT. It is translated as CASSSGTGYQPQHF.